These 26 T cell receptor beta chains were sequenced from one sample in a study of blood T cell dynamics during melanoma immunotherapy. Indicated time point: pre-treatment baseline. Measured with immunoSEQ multiplex PCR; TCRdb has only the in-frame clones, and not every one. The profile covers more than 10,000 clones, with less than 85% appearing a single time and roughly 8.9% taken by the ten largest. The specimen was blood, collected from a patient treated with checkpoint blockade. Receptor source: a human donor with melanoma.

The chain recombines TRBV29-1 with TRBJ2-7; 7 bases are shared with TRBD2. This CDR3 spans 13 amino acids. V dropped 4 bases and J dropped 3; count of bases not matched to a gene: 6. CDR1 is SQVTM, CDR2 ANQGSEA, per germline. The CDR3 protein is CSVGGGTLYEQYF. The DNA for the CDR3 is TGCAGCGTTGGCGGGGGAACCCTCTACGAGCAGTACTTC.

The V call is TRBV10-3, the J call TRBJ2-3; a possible D gene is TRBD2 (5 bases). The CDR3 sequence is 15 residues long. V was pared by 1 base and J by 4 bases, with 12 bases between. In germline, CDR1 is ENHRY, CDR2 SYGVKD. The CDR3 coding sequence is TGTGCCATCAGTGAGTATGCTAGCCCGGCAGATACGCAGTATTTT. This translates into CAISEYASPADTQYF.

The chain links TRBV29-1 to TRBJ2-7, with 7 bases lining up with TRBD2. The CDR3 is made up of 13 amino acids. The V and J ends lost 8 bases and 5 bases, in that order; junction bases with no gene match: 12. CDR1 is SQVTM, CDR2 ANQGSEA, per germline. CDR3 region: CSSRGGTGDEQYF. CDR3 DNA sequence: TGCAGCTCTCGCGGGGGAACCGGGGACGAGCAGTACTTC.

J is TRBJ2-2 and V is TRBV28; TRBD2 might be the D (6 bases). Germline assignment: CDR1 MDHEN and CDR2 SYDVKM. This CDR3 comprises 13 residues. Trimming left V 5 bases short and J 6 bases short, with 10 bases between. The CDR3 sequence is CASSTGGAGELFF. The CDR3 region has the DNA TGTGCCAGCAGTACAGGAGGGGCCGGGGAGCTGTTTTTT. Using reference TRBV28 and TRBJ2-2 for the parts outside the CDR3, the full variable domain is DVKVTQSSRYLVKRTGEKVFLECVQDMDHENMFWYRQDPGLGLRLIYFSYDVKMKEKGDIPEGYSVSREKKERFSLILESASTNQTSMYLCASSTGGAGELFFGEGSRLTVL.

The chain employs TRBV6-1 and TRBJ1-2; maybe TRBD1 (5 bases). The CDR3 has 16 residues. Germline V lookup: CDR1 MNHNS, CDR2 SASEGT. The V gene lost 0 bases and the J gene lost 8 bases, with 19 bases spanning the gap. CDR3 sequence: CASSEAAGTFGRGYTF. Written as DNA, the CDR3 is TGTGCCAGCAGTGAAGCGGCGGGGACTTTTGGGAGAGGCTACACCTTC.

This chain links TRBV5-4 with TRBJ1-6; the match to TRBD1 covers 7 bases. Per the germline V gene, CDR1 is SGHNT and CDR2 is YYREEE (reference sequence). CDR3 length equals 13 residues. The junction had 4 bases not matched to a gene; V was cut back by 7 bases and J by 6 bases. CDR3 sequence reads: CASRDRVNSPLHF. CDR3 nucleotides: TGTGCCAGCCGAGACAGGGTTAATTCACCCCTCCACTTT.

The chain couples TRBV7-9 to TRBJ1-5; no clear D. This CDR3 spans 13 amino acids. V was clipped by 5 bases and J by 0 bases, with 5 bases between them. Looked up from germline, CDR1 is SEHNR and CDR2 is FQNEAQ (reference sequence). The CDR3 DNA follows: TGTGCCAGCAGCACTAATAGCAATCAGCCCCAGCATTTT. This sequence encodes CASSTNSNQPQHF.

The chain is built from TRBV27 and TRBJ2-3; possibly TRBD2 for D (6 bases). CDR3 length: 13 amino acids. Per germline, CDR1 MNHEY and CDR2 SMNVEV (reference sequence). The V end was cut by 5 bases, the J end by 10 bases, with 16 bases between. CDR3 DNA sequence: TGTGCCAGCAGTCCGGTGGGCGCGGGGTCGCAGTATTTT. This codes for CASSPVGAGSQYF.

The chain joins TRBV10-2 to TRBJ1-1; D ambiguous. From germline, CDR1 is WSHSY and CDR2 SAAADI. There are 12 residues in the CDR3. Deletions cut 5 bases from V and 3 bases from J, with 7 bases between. The CDR3 reads CASSRSDTEAFF. In nucleotides, the CDR3 is TGCGCCAGCAGTAGGAGCGACACTGAAGCTTTCTTT.

The chain uses TRBV5-6 and TRBJ2-3; a weak D match, TRBD2 (5 bases). Trimming took 4 bases from V and 7 from J, leaving 13 bases between them. The CDR3 is 13 residues long. Germline V gives CDR1 SGHDT, CDR2 YYEEEE. CDR3 region: CASSLNGVNTQYF. The DNA for the CDR3 is TGTGCCAGCAGCCTTAACGGGGTGAATACGCAGTATTTT.

The chain combines TRBV7-8 with TRBJ1-1; D is uncertain. CDR1 and CDR2 from the germline V gene are SGHVS and FQNEAQ. The CDR3 runs to 15 residues. The V gene lost 5 bases and the J gene lost 0 bases, with 13 bases spanning the gap. DNA for the CDR3: TGTGCCAGCAGCCCCCGGACGGGAATGAACACTGAAGCTTTCTTT. This translates into CASSPRTGMNTEAFF.

V usage is TRBV27 and J usage is TRBJ2-7; no definite D call. Per the germline V gene, CDR1 is MNHEY and CDR2 is SMNVEV (reference sequence). There are 12 residues in the CDR3. The germline V and J ends were trimmed by 11 bases and 0 bases, with 11 bases remaining between them. The CDR3 DNA is TGTGCCGTGGGGATAAGCTCCTACGAGCAGTACTTC. As protein: CAVGISSYEQYF.

This rearrangement joins TRBV6-5 to TRBJ2-3, with D tentatively TRBD1 (5 bases). V was pared by 3 bases and J by 2 bases, with 12 bases between. The CDR3 has 15 residues. CDR1 MNHEY and CDR2 SVGAGI come from the germline V gene. The CDR3 region is CASSYGAPNTDTQYF. CDR3 sequence (DNA): TGTGCCAGCAGTTATGGGGCCCCGAACACAGATACGCAGTATTTT.

This rearrangement joins TRBV10-3 to TRBJ1-6; 9 bases line up with TRBD1. The germline CDR1 and CDR2 sequences are ENHRY and SYGVKD. The junction had 10 bases not matched to a gene; V was cut back by 6 bases and J by 10 bases. This CDR3 is 15 amino acids long. CDR3 in amino acids: CAIRVDRGIGSPLHF. Written as DNA, the CDR3 is TGTGCCATCAGGGTGGACAGGGGTATAGGATCACCCCTCCACTTT.

The gene calls are TRBV6-6 and TRBJ1-2; 12 nucleotides align to TRBD1. The CDR3 spans 16 residues. Looked up from germline, CDR1 is MNHNY and CDR2 is SVGAGI (reference sequence). J was trimmed by 8 bases and V by 0 bases; bases with no gene match: 7. CDR3 in amino acids: CASSYSVGQGAYGYTF. Written as DNA, the CDR3 is TGTGCCAGCAGTTACTCGGTGGGACAGGGGGCTTACGGCTACACCTTC.

The chain uses TRBV5-4 and TRBJ2-5, with TRBD1 identical over 9 bases. The J call may be mistaken, given a closer DNA end match to TRBJ2-7. Germline V gives CDR1 SGHNT, CDR2 YYREEE (reference sequence). The CDR3 spans 14 residues. The CDR3 is CASSPRDRAVEQYF. The CDR3 region has the DNA TGTGCCAGCAGCCCCCGGGACAGGGCCGTCGAGCAGTACTTC.

The gene calls are TRBV28 and TRBJ2-1; 11 bases are a match to TRBD2. Germline loops: CDR1 MDHEN, CDR2 SYDVKM. The V and J ends lost 6 bases and 1 base, in that order; junction bases with no gene match: 8. The CDR3 loop spans 17 amino acids. CDR3 nucleotide sequence: TGTGCCAGCAGCGGGACACTAGCGGGAGTTTCCTACAATGAGCAGTTCTTC. It specifies CASSGTLAGVSYNEQFF.

The chain recombines TRBV7-2 with TRBJ2-1; the D is unclear. Trimming stripped 6 bases from V and 7 bases from J, with 13 bases between. This CDR3 is built from 13 residues. CDR1 is SGHTA, CDR2 FQGNSA, per germline. CDR3 amino acids: CASRLRDGNEQFF. Written as DNA, the CDR3 is TGTGCCAGCAGATTGCGAGACGGGAATGAGCAGTTCTTC. Supplemented by reference TRBV7-2 and TRBJ2-1, the full variable domain reads GAGVSQSPSNKVTEKGKDVELRCDPISGHTALYWYRQSLGQGLEFLIYFQGNSAPDKSGLPSDRFSAERTGGSVSTLTIQRTQQEDSAVYLCASRLRDGNEQFFGPGTRLTVL.

This clone has just a few counts. The rearrangement joins TRBV11-3 to TRBJ2-1; D gene unclear. With 0 bases removed from V and 7 bases from J, the gap between germline ends came to 7 bases. Germline-derived CDR1 and CDR2 are SGHNT and YENEEA. CDR3 length equals 13 residues. The CDR3 spells CASSLEVQNEQFF. CDR3 DNA: TGTGCCAGCAGCTTAGAGGTTCAAAATGAGCAGTTCTTC.

The chain employs TRBV19 and TRBJ2-5; 10 positions match TRBD1. The J call is uncertain, as TRBJ2-7 better fits the DNA end. Germline V gene sequence: CDR1 LNHDA, CDR2 SQIVND (reference sequence). The CDR3 runs 15 residues. The DNA for the CDR3 is TGTGCCAGTAGTCCAGCGACAGGGGGCACCTACGAGCAGTACTTC. Amino acids: CASSPATGGTYEQYF.

The chain is built from TRBV2 and TRBJ2-7; 8 positions agree with TRBD1. This CDR3 is 13 amino acids long. The ends lost 6 bases at V and 6 bases at J; junction bases unmatched: 7. Per germline, CDR1 SNHLY and CDR2 FYNNEI. The CDR3 nucleotides read TGTGCCAGCAGCGGACAGGGAGACGGCGAGCAGTACTTC. This gives the protein CASSGQGDGEQYF. Supplemented by reference TRBV2 and TRBJ2-7, the full variable domain reads EPEVTQTPSHQVTQMGQEVILRCVPISNHLYFYWYRQILGQKVEFLVSFYNNEISEKSEIFDDQFSVERPDGSNFTLKIRSTKLEDSAMYFCASSGQGDGEQYFGPGTRLTVT.

The chain joins TRBV27 to TRBJ2-7; D is unresolved. Germline V CDR1 and CDR2: MNHEY, SMNVEV (reference sequence). The CDR3 contains 15 residues. V was trimmed by 6 bases and J by 0 bases, leaving 15 bases between them. For the CDR3, the DNA is TGTGCCAGCAGCTTCTACGCGAGAAGCTCCTACGAGCAGTACTTC. It specifies CASSFYARSSYEQYF.

The chain links TRBV6-4 to TRBJ2-1; the match to TRBD1 covers 7 bases. J lost 8 bases, V lost 6 bases, and 10 bases had no gene match. The germline V gene has CDR1 MRHNA and CDR2 SNTAGT. CDR3 size: 14 residues. The CDR3 DNA follows: TGTGCCAGCAGGAGGGACAGAAGGGACGATGAGCAGTTCTTC. Translated: CASRRDRRDDEQFF.

This clone was observed a single time. Different DNA sequences within this sample yield the same CDR3. The chain uses TRBV19 and TRBJ1-1; weak D call: TRBD1 (6 bases). Trimming stripped 7 bases from V and 4 bases from J, with 10 bases between. Germline V gene data show CDR1 as LNHDA and CDR2 as SQIVND (reference sequence). This CDR3 spans 12 amino acids. The CDR3 coding sequence is TGTGCCAGTACAATAGGGGGCACTGAAGCTTTCTTT. This gives the protein CASTIGGTEAFF.

The genes are TRBV11-2 and TRBJ2-3, with D perhaps assigned TRBD1 or TRBD2 (5 bases each). CDR1 and CDR2 from the germline V gene are SGHAT and FQNNGV. The CDR3 is made up of 15 amino acids. Trimming shortened V by 6 bases and J by 3 bases, and 16 bases separated the two germline ends. The CDR3 here is CASRLGTWGTDTQYF. The CDR3 DNA follows: TGTGCCAGCAGACTAGGGACCTGGGGTACAGATACGCAGTATTTT. Using reference TRBV11-2 and TRBJ2-3 for the parts outside the CDR3, the full variable domain is EAGVAQSPRYKIIEKRQSVAFWCNPISGHATLYWYQQILGQGPKLLIQFQNNGVVDDSQLPKDRFSAERLKGVDSTLKIQPAKLEDSAVYLCASRLGTWGTDTQYFGPGTRLTVL.

The chain joins TRBV10-3 to TRBJ2-3, with 14 bases matching TRBD2. The CDR3 extends over 17 amino acids. CDR1 ENHRY and CDR2 SYGVKD come from the germline V gene. The CDR3 DNA reads TGTGTCTCACCGGGGACTAGCGGGGGCCAGATCACAGATACGCAGTATTTT. Residues: CVSPGTSGGQITDTQYF.